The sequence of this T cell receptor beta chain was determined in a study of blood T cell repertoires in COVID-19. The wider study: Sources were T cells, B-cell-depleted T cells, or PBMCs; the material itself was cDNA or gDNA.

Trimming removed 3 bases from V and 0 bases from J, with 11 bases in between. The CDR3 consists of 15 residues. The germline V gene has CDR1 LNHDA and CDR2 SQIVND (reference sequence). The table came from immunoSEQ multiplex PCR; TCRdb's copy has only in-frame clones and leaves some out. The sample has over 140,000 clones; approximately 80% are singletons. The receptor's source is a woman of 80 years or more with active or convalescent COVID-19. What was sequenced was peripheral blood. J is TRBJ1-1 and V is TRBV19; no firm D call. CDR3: CASSISGVMNTEAFF. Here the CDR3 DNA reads TGTGCCAGTAGTATCTCCGGGGTAATGAACACTGAAGCTTTCTTT.